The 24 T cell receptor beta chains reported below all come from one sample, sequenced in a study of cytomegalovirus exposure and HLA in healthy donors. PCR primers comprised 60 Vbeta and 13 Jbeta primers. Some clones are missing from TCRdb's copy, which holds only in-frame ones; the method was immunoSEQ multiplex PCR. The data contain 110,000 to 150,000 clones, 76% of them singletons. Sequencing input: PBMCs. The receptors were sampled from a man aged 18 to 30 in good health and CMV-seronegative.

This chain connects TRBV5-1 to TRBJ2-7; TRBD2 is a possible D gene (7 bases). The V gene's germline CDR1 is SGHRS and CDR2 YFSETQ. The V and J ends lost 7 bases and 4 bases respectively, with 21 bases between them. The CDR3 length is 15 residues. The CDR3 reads CASWGGASGPYEQYF. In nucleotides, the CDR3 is TGCGCCAGCTGGGGGGGGGCTAGCGGACCGTACGAGCAGTACTTC.

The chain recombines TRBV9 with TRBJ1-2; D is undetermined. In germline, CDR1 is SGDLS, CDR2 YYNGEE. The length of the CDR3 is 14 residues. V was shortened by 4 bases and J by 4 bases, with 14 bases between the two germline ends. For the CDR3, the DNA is TGTGCCAGCAGCCCAGAGGAGGGAATCTATGGCTACACCTTC. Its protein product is CASSPEEGIYGYTF.

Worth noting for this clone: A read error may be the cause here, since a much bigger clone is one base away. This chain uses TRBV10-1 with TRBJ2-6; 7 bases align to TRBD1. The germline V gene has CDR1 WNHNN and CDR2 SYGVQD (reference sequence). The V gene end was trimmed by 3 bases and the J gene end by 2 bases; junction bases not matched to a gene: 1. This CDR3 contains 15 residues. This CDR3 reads CASSEGGAGANVLTF. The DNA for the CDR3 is TGCGCCAGCAGTGAAGGGGGCGCTGGGGCCAACGTCCTGACTTTC.

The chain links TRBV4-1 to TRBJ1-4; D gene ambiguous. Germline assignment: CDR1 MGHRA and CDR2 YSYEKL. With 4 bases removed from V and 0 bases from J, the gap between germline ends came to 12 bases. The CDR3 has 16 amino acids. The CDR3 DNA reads TGCGCCAGCAGCCCATCCCCGGGTGCAACTAATGAAAAACTGTTTTTT. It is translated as CASSPSPGATNEKLFF.

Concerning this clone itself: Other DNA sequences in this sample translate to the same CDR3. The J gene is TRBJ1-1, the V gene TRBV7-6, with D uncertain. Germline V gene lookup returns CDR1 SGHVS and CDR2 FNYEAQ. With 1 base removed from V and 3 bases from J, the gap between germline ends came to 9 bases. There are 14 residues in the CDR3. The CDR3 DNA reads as TGTGCCAGCAGCTTAGAAGCGGGGTACACTGAAGCTTTCTTT. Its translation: CASSLEAGYTEAFF.

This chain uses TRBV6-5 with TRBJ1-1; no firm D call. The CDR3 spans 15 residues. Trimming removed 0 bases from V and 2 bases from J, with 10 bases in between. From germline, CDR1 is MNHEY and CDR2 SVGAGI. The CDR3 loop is CASSYSPVVNTEAFF. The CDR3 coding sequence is TGTGCCAGCAGTTACTCTCCGGTGGTCAACACTGAAGCTTTCTTT.

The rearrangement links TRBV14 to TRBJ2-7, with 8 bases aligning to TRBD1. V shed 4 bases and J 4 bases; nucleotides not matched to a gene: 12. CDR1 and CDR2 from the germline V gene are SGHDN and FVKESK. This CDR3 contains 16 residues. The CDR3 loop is CASSPYPRQGQYEQYF. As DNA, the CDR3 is TGTGCCAGCAGCCCCTACCCTCGACAGGGGCAGTACGAGCAGTACTTC.

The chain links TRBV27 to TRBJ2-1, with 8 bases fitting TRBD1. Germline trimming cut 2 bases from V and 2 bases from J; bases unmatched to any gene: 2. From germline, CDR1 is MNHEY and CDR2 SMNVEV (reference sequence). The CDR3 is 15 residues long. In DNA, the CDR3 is TGTGCCAGCAGTTTAGGACAGGGTACCTACAATGAGCAGTTCTTC. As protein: CASSLGQGTYNEQFF.

CDR3 nucleotide sequence: TGTGCCAGCAGCCCGGACAGGGGGCATCAGCCCCAGCATTTT. It is translated as CASSPDRGHQPQHF. The chain couples TRBV27 to TRBJ1-5, with 11 positions matching TRBD1. J lost 5 bases, V lost 6 bases, and 3 bases had no gene match. Germline values: CDR1 MNHEY, CDR2 SMNVEV (reference sequence). The CDR3 length is 14 residues.

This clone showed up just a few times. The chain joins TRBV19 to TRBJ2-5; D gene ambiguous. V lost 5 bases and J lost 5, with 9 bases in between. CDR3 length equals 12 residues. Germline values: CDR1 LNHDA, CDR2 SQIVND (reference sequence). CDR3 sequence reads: CASSESWETQYF. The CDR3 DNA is TGTGCCAGTAGTGAGTCATGGGAGACCCAGTACTTC. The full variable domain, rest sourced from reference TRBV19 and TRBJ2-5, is DGGITQSPKYLFRKEGQNVTLSCEQNLNHDAMYWYRQDPGQGLRLIYYSQIVNDFQKGDIAEGYSVSREKKESFPLTVTSAQKNPTAFYLCASSESWETQYFGPGTRLLVL.

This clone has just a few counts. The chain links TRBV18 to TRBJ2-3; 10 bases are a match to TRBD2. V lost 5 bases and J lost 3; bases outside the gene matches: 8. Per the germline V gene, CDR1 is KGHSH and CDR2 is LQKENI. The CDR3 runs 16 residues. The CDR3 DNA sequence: TGTGCCAGCTCAACATCGCCTAGCGGGGGAACAGATACGCAGTATTTT. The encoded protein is CASSTSPSGGTDTQYF.

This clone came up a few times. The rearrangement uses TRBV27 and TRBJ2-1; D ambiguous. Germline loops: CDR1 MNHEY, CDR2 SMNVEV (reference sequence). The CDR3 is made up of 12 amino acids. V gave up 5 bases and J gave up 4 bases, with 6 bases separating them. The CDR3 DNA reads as TGTGCCAGCAGTGCCGGGTACAATGAGCAGTTCTTC. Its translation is CASSAGYNEQFF.

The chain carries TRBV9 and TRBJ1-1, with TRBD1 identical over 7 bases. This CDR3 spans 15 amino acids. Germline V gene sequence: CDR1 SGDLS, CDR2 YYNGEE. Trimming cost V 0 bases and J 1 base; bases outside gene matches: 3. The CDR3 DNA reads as TGTGCCAGCAGCGTAGTCCCAGGGGGGAACACTGAAGCTTTCTTT. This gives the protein CASSVVPGGNTEAFF.

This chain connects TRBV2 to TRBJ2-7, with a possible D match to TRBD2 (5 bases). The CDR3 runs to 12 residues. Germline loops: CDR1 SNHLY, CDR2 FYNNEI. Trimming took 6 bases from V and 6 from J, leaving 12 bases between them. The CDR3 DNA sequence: TGTGCCAGCAGAGCCACTAGAGCCGAGCAGTACTTC. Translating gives CASRATRAEQYF.

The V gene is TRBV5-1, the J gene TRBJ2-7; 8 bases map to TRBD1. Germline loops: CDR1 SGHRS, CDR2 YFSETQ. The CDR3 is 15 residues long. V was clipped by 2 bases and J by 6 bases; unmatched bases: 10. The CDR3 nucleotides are TGCGCCAGCAGCTTCACGGACAGGGTGGGGTCCGAGCAGTACTTC. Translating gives CASSFTDRVGSEQYF.

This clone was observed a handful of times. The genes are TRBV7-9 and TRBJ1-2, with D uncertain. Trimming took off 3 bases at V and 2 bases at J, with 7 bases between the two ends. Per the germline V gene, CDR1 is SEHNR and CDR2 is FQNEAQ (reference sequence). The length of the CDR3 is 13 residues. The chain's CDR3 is CASSFPLNYGYTF. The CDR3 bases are TGTGCCAGCAGCTTTCCCCTAAACTATGGCTACACCTTC.

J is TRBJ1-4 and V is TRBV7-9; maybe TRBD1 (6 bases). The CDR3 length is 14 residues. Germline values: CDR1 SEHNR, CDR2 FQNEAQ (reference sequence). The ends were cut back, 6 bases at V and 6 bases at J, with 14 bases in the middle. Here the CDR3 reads CASRYVGGDEKLFF. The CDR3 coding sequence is TGTGCCAGCAGATATGTAGGGGGGGATGAAAAACTGTTTTTT.

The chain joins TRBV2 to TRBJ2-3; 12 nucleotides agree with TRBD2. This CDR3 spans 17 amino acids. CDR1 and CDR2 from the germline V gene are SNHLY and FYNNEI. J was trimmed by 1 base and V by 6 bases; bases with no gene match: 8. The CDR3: CASREGLAGGGTDTQYF. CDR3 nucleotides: TGTGCCAGCAGGGAGGGACTAGCGGGCGGGGGCACAGATACGCAGTATTTT. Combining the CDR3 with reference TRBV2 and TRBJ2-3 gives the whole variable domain EPEVTQTPSHQVTQMGQEVILRCVPISNHLYFYWYRQILGQKVEFLVSFYNNEISEKSEIFDDQFSVERPDGSNFTLKIRSTKLEDSAMYFCASREGLAGGGTDTQYFGPGTRLTVL.

In DNA form, the CDR3 reads TGTGCCAGCAGCTTAGCGGGAGGGCCATTGAATGAGCAGTTCTTC. It is translated as CASSLAGGPLNEQFF. The chain uses TRBV7-8 and TRBJ2-1; 7 nucleotides match TRBD2. The V and J ends lost 0 bases and 7 bases, in that order; junction bases with no gene match: 6. Germline loops: CDR1 SGHVS, CDR2 FQNEAQ. The CDR3 runs to 15 residues.

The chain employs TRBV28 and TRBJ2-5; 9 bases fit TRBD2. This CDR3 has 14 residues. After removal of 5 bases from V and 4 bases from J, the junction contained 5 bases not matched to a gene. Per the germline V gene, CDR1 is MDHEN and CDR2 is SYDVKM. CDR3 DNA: TGTGCCAGCAGTCCCTCACTAGCGGGAGAGACCCAGTACTTC. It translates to CASSPSLAGETQYF.

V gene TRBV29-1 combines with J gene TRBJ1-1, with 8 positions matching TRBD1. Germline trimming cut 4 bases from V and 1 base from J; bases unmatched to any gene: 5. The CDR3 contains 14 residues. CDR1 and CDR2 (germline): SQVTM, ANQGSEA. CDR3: CSVVTGARNTEAFF. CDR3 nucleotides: TGCAGCGTTGTGACAGGGGCGAGGAACACTGAAGCTTTCTTT.

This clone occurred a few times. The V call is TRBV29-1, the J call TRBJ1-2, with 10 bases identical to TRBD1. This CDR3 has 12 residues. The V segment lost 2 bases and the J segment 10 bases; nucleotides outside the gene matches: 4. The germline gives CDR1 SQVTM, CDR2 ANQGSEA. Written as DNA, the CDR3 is TGCAGCGTTGAAAGGGGACAGGGGTCCTACACCTTC. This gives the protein CSVERGQGSYTF.

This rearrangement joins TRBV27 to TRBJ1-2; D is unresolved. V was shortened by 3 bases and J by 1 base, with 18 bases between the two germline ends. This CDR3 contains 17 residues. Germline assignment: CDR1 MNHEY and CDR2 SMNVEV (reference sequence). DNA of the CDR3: TGTGCCAGCAGTTTCCACCACACTGGGCAGGATAACTATGGCTACACCTTC. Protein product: CASSFHHTGQDNYGYTF.

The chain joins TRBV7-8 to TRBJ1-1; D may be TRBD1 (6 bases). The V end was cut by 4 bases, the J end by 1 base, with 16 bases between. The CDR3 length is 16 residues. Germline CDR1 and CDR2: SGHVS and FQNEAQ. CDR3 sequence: CASSWGHPVTNTEAFF. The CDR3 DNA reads TGTGCCAGCAGCTGGGGACACCCAGTTACGAACACTGAAGCTTTCTTT.